A selection of T cell receptor beta chains follows, all from one sample in a study of cytomegalovirus exposure and HLA in healthy donors. The protocol was immunoSEQ multiplex PCR, while the TCRdb copy is restricted to in-frame clones and leaves out a portion. The sample carries about 98,000 clones, roughly four fifths recorded once. The sequencing sample was made of PBMCs. Every receptor here comes from a female donor in good health and CMV-seropositive. Each CDR3 is given with its conserved first and last residue. A D gene is named only where the DNA matches it firmly. Clone size, where shown, is once, few, many, or a class for clones that have expanded.

size: -
D: -
J: TRBJ2-3
V: TRBV5-1
DNA: TGCGCCAGCAGCCCGAACATCGCAGATACGCAGTATTTT
CDR3: CASSPNIADTQYF

size: -
D: -
J: TRBJ1-5
V: TRBV5-6
DNA: TGTGCCAGCAGCCGTGACAGAGATCAGCCCCAGCATTTT
CDR3: CASSRDRDQPQHF

size: -
D: TRBD2
J: TRBJ2-7
V: TRBV29-1
DNA: TGCAGCGTGAGAGCGCTAGCGGGATATGGGGAGCAGTACTTC
CDR3: CSVRALAGYGEQYF

size: -
D: -
J: TRBJ1-5
V: TRBV19
DNA: TGTGCCAGTAGCTCGACTGGTAATCAGCCCCAGCATTTT
CDR3: CASSSTGNQPQHF

size: -
D: TRBD1
J: TRBJ2-2
V: TRBV11-2
DNA: TGTGCCAGCAGCTGGCGGACAGGCACCGGGGAGCTGTTTTTT
CDR3: CASSWRTGTGELFF

size: -
D: -
J: TRBJ2-1
V: TRBV2
DNA: TGTGCCAGCCTGCGAGGCAATGAGCAGTTCTTC
CDR3: CASLRGNEQFF

size: -
D: -
J: TRBJ2-7
V: TRBV15
DNA: TGTGCCACCTCTTTGGAGGGGATGGCCTACGAGCAGTACTTC
CDR3: CATSLEGMAYEQYF

size: once
D: TRBD1
J: TRBJ1-5
V: TRBV6-1
DNA: TGTGCCAGCAGTTGGACAGGGGGCAACAATCAGCCCCAGCATTTT
CDR3: CASSWTGGNNQPQHF

size: -
D: TRBD1
J: TRBJ2-2
V: TRBV27
DNA: TGTGCCAGCAGTATGACAGGGCCGAACACCGGGGAGCTGTTTTTT
CDR3: CASSMTGPNTGELFF

size: -
D: -
J: TRBJ1-1
V: TRBV28
DNA: TGTGCCAGCAGTCTAGAGAACACTGAAGCTTTCTTT
CDR3: CASSLENTEAFF

size: -
D: TRBD1
J: TRBJ1-2
V: TRBV6-1
DNA: TGTGCCAGCACCCTAGGACAGGGTGGGATCTATGGCTACACCTTC
CDR3: CASTLGQGGIYGYTF

size: -
D: -
J: TRBJ2-2
V: TRBV7-9
DNA: TGTGCCAGCAAGTGGGAAGGACTAATCACCGGGGAGCTGTTTTTT
CDR3: CASKWEGLITGELFF

size: -
D: TRBD2
J: TRBJ2-3
V: TRBV7-9
DNA: TGTGCCAGCAGGAGTTCTAGCGGGGGCCCAGATACGCAGTATTTT
CDR3: CASRSSSGGPDTQYF

size: -
D: -
J: TRBJ1-4
V: TRBV7-9
DNA: TGTTCCAGCGGGGTGGGGGCTGAAAAACTGTTTTTT
CDR3: CSSGVGAEKLFF

size: -
D: -
J: TRBJ1-5
V: TRBV5-6
DNA: TGTGCCAGCAGCTTCGGCAATCAGCCCCAGCATTTT
CDR3: CASSFGNQPQHF

size: -
D: -
J: TRBJ1-2
V: TRBV6-1
DNA: TGTGCCAGCAGTGAAGTTCCAGGGTGGGACTATGGCTACACCTTC
CDR3: CASSEVPGWDYGYTF

size: -
D: TRBD2
J: TRBJ2-2
V: TRBV5-1
DNA: TGCGCCAGCAGCTTTATGAAAAGCGGGGGGAACACCGGGGAGCTGTTTTTT
CDR3: CASSFMKSGGNTGELFF

size: -
D: -
J: TRBJ1-3
V: TRBV10-3
DNA: TGTGCCATTACGGACCAGACCGGGACTGGAAACACCATATATTTT
CDR3: CAITDQTGTGNTIYF

size: -
D: TRBD2
J: TRBJ2-1
V: TRBV7-2
DNA: TGTGCCAGCAGCTTATTTCCCCGCGGGAGCTCCCTTCTCAATGAGCAGTTCTTC
CDR3: CASSLFPRGSSLLNEQFF

size: once
D: TRBD2
J: TRBJ2-4
V: TRBV7-2
DNA: TGTGCCAGCAGCCGAGTCACTAGCGGGGGGGCCGGGAACATTCAGTACTTC
CDR3: CASSRVTSGGAGNIQYF

size: -
D: TRBD1
J: TRBJ1-1
V: TRBV27
DNA: TGTGCCAGCAGTCTAGACAGGGAGGTCACTGAAGCTTTCTTT
CDR3: CASSLDREVTEAFF

size: -
D: TRBD1
J: TRBJ1-1
V: TRBV7-9
DNA: TGTTCCAGCAGCTTAGCGGGACAGGGGATAGGAGAAGCTTTCTTT
CDR3: CSSSLAGQGIGEAFF

size: -
D: TRBD1
J: TRBJ2-1
V: TRBV5-1
DNA: TGCGCCAGCAGCACCCGGGACAGGGGGTCTCATACCACCACTTACAATGAGCAGTTCTTC
CDR3: CASSTRDRGSHTTTYNEQFF

size: -
D: -
J: TRBJ1-5
V: TRBV9
DNA: TGTGCCAGCAGCGTAGTTTCTCAGCGAAATCAGCCCCAGCATTTT
CDR3: CASSVVSQRNQPQHF

size: -
D: -
J: TRBJ2-3
V: TRBV5-1
DNA: TGCGCCAGCAGCTTGGCCGGGGATACGCAGTATTTT
CDR3: CASSLAGDTQYF

size: -
D: TRBD2
J: TRBJ2-3
V: TRBV5-1
DNA: TGCGCCAGCAGCGTACTAGCGGGGAGGTCAGATACGCAGTATTTT
CDR3: CASSVLAGRSDTQYF

size: -
D: -
J: TRBJ2-3
V: TRBV30
DNA: TGTGCCTGGAGTGTACGGTGGAAGGCGGAAGATACGCAGTATTTT
CDR3: CAWSVRWKAEDTQYF

size: -
D: -
J: TRBJ1-2
V: TRBV4-1
DNA: TGCGCCAGCAGCCAAGTACAGCTCAACTATGGCTACACCTTC
CDR3: CASSQVQLNYGYTF

size: -
D: -
J: TRBJ2-7
V: TRBV2
DNA: TGTGCCAGCAGTGAATACAGGGAGCGGGGCGAGCAGTACTTC
CDR3: CASSEYRERGEQYF

size: -
D: -
J: TRBJ2-7
V: TRBV5-5
DNA: TGTGCCAGCAGCCATCGGGGAGAGGAGCAGTACTTC
CDR3: CASSHRGEEQYF

size: -
D: TRBD1
J: TRBJ2-3
V: TRBV11-1
DNA: TGTGCCAGCAGCCCAAGACAGGGAGAAGTTGATACGCAGTATTTT
CDR3: CASSPRQGEVDTQYF